This T cell receptor beta chain was recorded in a study of molecular identifiers for immune sequencing clone quantification. V was trimmed by 5 bases and J by 5 bases, leaving 10 bases between them. This CDR3 comprises 12 residues. The germline V gene has CDR1 SQVTM and CDR2 ANQGSEA. Each CDR3 protein gets one entry after TCRdb re-called the PCR reads with MiXCR. Here the sample spans 350,000 or so distinct CDR3 sequences, about a fifth being singletons. This clonotype was recorded at least ten times. The TCR sequence derives from a human donor in good health. Some libraries in this study had Jurkat cell RNA spiked in. Sequencing was carried out using naive CD8+ T cells from blood, with Jurkat cell RNA spiked in. Subset indicated: FACS-sorted CD8+CD4-CCR7+CD45RA+ naive T cells. The chain is built from TRBV29-1 and TRBJ1-5; no reliable D call. CDR3 bases: TGCAGCGTTAGGGATCCCGATCAGCCCCAGCATTTT. Protein product: CSVRDPDQPQHF. The full variable domain, in which reference TRBV29-1 and TRBJ1-5 provide the parts outside the CDR3, is SAVISQKPSRDICQRGTSLTIQCQVDSQVTMMFWYRQQPGQSLTLIATANQGSEATYESGFVIDKFPISRPNLTFSTLTVSNMSPEDSSIYLCSVRDPDQPQHFGDGTRLSIL.